This T cell receptor beta chain derives from a study of shared clonotypes between healthy human individuals. It was CD45RO-negative cells, positively selected for CCR7, that made up naive CD8 cells, with terminally differentiated effector memory CD45RA+ cells excluded. The protocol was immunoSEQ multiplex PCR, while the TCRdb copy is restricted to in-frame clones and leaves out a portion. The sample shows around 2,000,000 clones, about 93% of them seen only once. Per germline, CDR1 SGHTS and CDR2 YDEGEE. The CDR3 totals 15 residues. V lost 6 bases, J lost 2 bases, and 17 bases lay in between. Material for sequencing was naive CD8+ T cells from PBMCs. The J gene is TRBJ2-5, the V gene TRBV5-8; no clear D. This TCR was recovered from a man between 18 and 29 years old in good health. Some clones in this sample may be carry-over from other donors' samples. CDR3 nucleotides: TGTGCCAGCAACCCTTACCTGGAGATACAAGAGACCCAGTACTTC. Translating gives CASNPYLEIQETQYF.